The sequence of this T cell receptor beta chain was determined in a study of T cells in Graves' hyperthyroidism and ophthalmopathy. Amplified TCR beta CDR3 regions derived from RNA transcripts. A set of HTBI primers served as the primers for a first-round RT-PCR of the TCR CDR3. TCRdb passed the multiplex PCR reads through MiXCR, listing each CDR3 protein once. The sample carries hundreds of thousands of distinct CDR3 sequences, 35% to 40% recorded once. Diagnosis relied on clinical symptoms, serum thyroxine and TRAb, thyroid ultrasound and orbital computed tomography. The V gene end was trimmed by 0 bases and the J gene end by 6 bases; junction bases not matched to a gene: 4. The CDR3 is made up of 14 amino acids. Germline assignment: CDR1 SGHRS and CDR2 YFSETQ.

The chain has TRBV5-1 and TRBJ2-7; TRBD2 agrees at 9 bases. Sample: blood. This TCR came from a man aged 18 to 35 with Graves' hyperthyroidism. The CDR3 DNA follows: TGCGCCAGCAGCTTGGAAGCGGGGGGCCTCGAGCAGTACTTC. Protein sequence: CASSLEAGGLEQYF.